This T cell receptor beta chain was recorded in a study of T cells in localized non-small cell lung cancer. Study-wide results and caveats: Sequencing was limited to one tumor region, leaving the possibility of heterogeneity open.

On this clone: Its antigen remains unidentified.

The repertoire was sequenced with immunoSEQ multiplex PCR; TCRdb's copy has only in-frame clones and lacks some. The sample has tens of thousands of clones, approximately 88% seen once; the top ten hold about 7.2%. Germline assignment: CDR1 SGHAT and CDR2 FQNNGV. V shed 2 bases and J 6 bases; nucleotides not matched to a gene: 9. The CDR3 has 15 residues. The chain has TRBV11-2 and TRBJ2-7; TRBD2 agrees at 8 bases. This receptor was taken from a woman aged 40-70 years with stage I lung adenocarcinoma. Sequencing was performed on peripheral blood, taken before any cancer treatment. CDR3 protein: CASSLTGGLSGEQYF. DNA of the CDR3: TGTGCCAGCAGCTTAACGGGGGGGCTATCGGGCGAGCAGTACTTC.